The entry below describes one T cell receptor beta chain. This specimen comes from a study of shared clonotypes between healthy human individuals. Profiled with immunoSEQ multiplex PCR; TCRdb holds only in-frame clones, not every one. The sample consists of about 79,000 clones, 62% of them appearing once. With 1 base removed from V and 5 bases from J, the gap between germline ends came to 1 base. The CDR3 runs to 11 residues. Germline V gene lookup returns CDR1 SGHAT and CDR2 FQNNGV. What was sequenced was memory CD8+ T cells sorted from blood. Noted subset: CD45RO+ cells pooled with CCR7-negative TemRA cells. This clonotype was obtained from a young man in good health. V usage is TRBV11-2 and J usage is TRBJ2-3; no reliable D call. This chain's CDR3 is CASSLVDTQYF. The CDR3 DNA follows: TGTGCCAGCAGCTTAGTAGATACGCAGTATTTT.